Listed below are T cell receptor beta chains from one sample, sequenced in a study of cytomegalovirus exposure and HLA in healthy donors. TCRdb keeps only in-frame clones here, not all; method: immunoSEQ multiplex PCR. The repertoire holds more than 200,000 clones, with around 80% as singletons. The material sequenced was PBMCs. Source of these receptors: a girl aged 2 to 9 in good health and CMV-seronegative. The CDR3 runs from the conserved cysteine through the conserved F or W. A D gene is named only where the DNA matches it firmly. Only part of the rows carry a size: once, few, many, or a class if the clone is expanded.

v_call	clone_size	j_call	d_call	cdr3_nt	cdr3_aa
TRBV10-1	few	TRBJ2-7	TRBD2	TGCGCCAGCAGTGAGCGGGAGGGCTCCTACGAGCAGTACTTC	CASSEREGSYEQYF
TRBV9	NA	TRBJ2-1	TRBD2	TGTGCCAGCAGCGTAGGGAAGCGGGGGGGCGGAAATGAGCAGTTCTTC	CASSVGKRGGGNEQFF
TRBV18	NA	TRBJ2-1	NA	TGTGCCAGCTCACCATCGGGCAGGGTGCGGAGTTTAGAGCAGTTCTTC	CASSPSGRVRSLEQFF
TRBV27	NA	TRBJ2-1	NA	TGTGCCAGCAGTTTCAGGGGCGGCCCCAATGAGCAGTTCTTC	CASSFRGGPNEQFF
TRBV14	NA	TRBJ2-7	TRBD2	TGTGCCAGCAGCCCCTGGGGAGGGAAGTCCTACGAGCAGTACTTC	CASSPWGGKSYEQYF
TRBV5-4	NA	TRBJ2-7	TRBD1	TGTGCCAGCAGCAAACAGGGGGCCTACGAGCAGTACTTC	CASSKQGAYEQYF
TRBV7-9	NA	TRBJ2-2	NA	TGTGCCAGCAGCTTAGCGCCTCCGGGAACCGGGGAGCTGTTTTTT	CASSLAPPGTGELFF
TRBV5-1	once	TRBJ2-1	TRBD2	TGCGCCAGCAGCAGCGGGACTAGCGGGAGCAATGAGCAGTTCTTC	CASSSGTSGSNEQFF
TRBV6-5	NA	TRBJ1-6	NA	TGTGCCAGCAGCCAGGGGTTAAATTCACCCCTCCACTTT	CASSQGLNSPLHF
TRBV5-1	NA	TRBJ2-2	TRBD1	TGCGCCAGCAGCTTTGACAGGGGGCCCGGCACCGGGGAGCTGTTTTTT	CASSFDRGPGTGELFF
TRBV2	once	TRBJ1-5	TRBD1	TGTGCCAGCAGTAAGTCCGGGACAGGGGGCAGGAGCAATCAGCCCCAGCATTTT	CASSKSGTGGRSNQPQHF
TRBV5-1	NA	TRBJ2-1	NA	TGCGCCAGTAGAGATAACAGCAACTACAATGAGCAGTTCTTC	CASRDNSNYNEQFF
TRBV23-1	NA	TRBJ2-3	NA	TGCGCCAGCAGTCAGCCACCGGGAACAGATACGCAGTATTTT	CASSQPPGTDTQYF
TRBV7-9	once	TRBJ2-7	NA	TGTGCCAGCAGTCCGCGACCAACCCAGGACGAGCAGTACTTC	CASSPRPTQDEQYF
TRBV7-3	NA	TRBJ1-2	NA	TGTGCCAGCAGCACGAGTAGGGGTTCTAACTATGGCTACACCTTC	CASSTSRGSNYGYTF
TRBV5-6	NA	TRBJ2-7	NA	TGTGCCAGCAGTCAAGACAGGTCCAACCAGTACTTC	CASSQDRSNQYF
TRBV7-9	NA	TRBJ2-7	NA	TGTGCCAGCAGCTTCGGGAACTACGAGCAGTACTTC	CASSFGNYEQYF
TRBV6-5	NA	TRBJ1-5	NA	TGTGCCAGCAGTTACTCACAGGATAGCAATCAGCCCCAGCATTTT	CASSYSQDSNQPQHF
TRBV10-3	few	TRBJ1-3	NA	TGTGCCATCAGTGCGAGGAGCCAAAGCTCTGGAAACACCATATATTTT	CAISARSQSSGNTIYF
TRBV19	NA	TRBJ2-6	NA	TGTGCCAGTAGTATAGGTTCCAGGGGCCCTCATGGGGCCAACGTCCTGACTTTC	CASSIGSRGPHGANVLTF
TRBV7-9	NA	TRBJ2-7	NA	TGTGCCAGCCTTACGTACACAGAAACCAGCTACGAGCAGTACTTC	CASLTYTETSYEQYF
TRBV7-2	NA	TRBJ2-2	TRBD2	TGTGCCAGCAGCTTAGTTCTAGCGGGGGCAAACACCGGGGAGCTGTTTTTT	CASSLVLAGANTGELFF
TRBV6-5	NA	TRBJ1-1	NA	TGTGCCAGCAGCTCCGGGAGGAGCACTGAAGCTTTCTTT	CASSSGRSTEAFF
TRBV7-6	once	TRBJ2-1	TRBD2	TGTGCCAGCAGCTTAGGACTAGCGGGAGGTTCTGAGCAGTTCTTC	CASSLGLAGGSEQFF
TRBV7-2	NA	TRBJ2-7	TRBD2	TGTGCCAGCAGCCTTCGGGCGGGAGGGCCTTACGAGCAGTACTTC	CASSLRAGGPYEQYF
TRBV6-1	NA	TRBJ1-5	TRBD1	TGTGCCAGCAGTGGGGGGACAGGGGGGTATAGCAATCAGCCCCAGCATTTT	CASSGGTGGYSNQPQHF
TRBV4-1	few	TRBJ1-1	NA	TGCGCCAGCAGCCCAGGGTGGAACACTGAAGCTTTCTTT	CASSPGWNTEAFF
TRBV4-1	few	TRBJ2-1	TRBD2	TGCGCCAGCAGCCTAGGGCGGACTAGCGGTAATGAGCAGTTCTTC	CASSLGRTSGNEQFF
TRBV5-4	NA	TRBJ2-7	NA	TGTGCCAGCAGCTTGGGGGGGCGGTTTAGCTCCTACGAGCAGTACTTC	CASSLGGRFSSYEQYF
TRBV5-1	NA	TRBJ1-1	TRBD1	TGCGCCAGCAGCTTGGACATCGGGAAGGGACAGGGGAGGATGGCTGAAGCTTTCTTT	CASSLDIGKGQGRMAEAFF
TRBV6-5	once	TRBJ1-6	NA	TGTGCCAGCAGTTACGCAGGATGGCGATCAAGGTCACCCCTCCACTTT	CASSYAGWRSRSPLHF
TRBV5-4	once	TRBJ2-2	NA	TGTGCCAGCAGCCAGACCACAGGGTTTGGCGGGGAGCTGTTTTTT	CASSQTTGFGGELFF
TRBV20-1	NA	TRBJ2-7	TRBD2	TGCAGTGCTTATCTTAGCGGGAAGCAGTACTTC	CSAYLSGKQYF
TRBV5-6	NA	TRBJ2-4	NA	TGTGCCAGCAGTGCGGGGGGGGACAGGGGTCTAGCCAAAAACATTCAGTACTTC	CASSAGGDRGLAKNIQYF
TRBV2	NA	TRBJ2-7	NA	TGTGCCAGCAGTGGAGCCATCGGGGTCGAGCAGTACTTC	CASSGAIGVEQYF
TRBV5-1	NA	TRBJ2-1	TRBD1	TGCGCCAGCAGCATCGGGGACAGCGGTAATGAGCAGTTCTTC	CASSIGDSGNEQFF
TRBV5-1	NA	TRBJ1-1	NA	TGCGCCAGCAGCTCAACGACAGCATTGACTGAAGCTTTCTTT	CASSSTTALTEAFF
TRBV6-1	NA	TRBJ2-3	NA	TGTGCCAGCAGTGATTTTGCGGGCTCCACAGATACGCAGTATTTT	CASSDFAGSTDTQYF
TRBV29-1	once	TRBJ1-2	TRBD1	TGCAGCGTGGGACAGGGAAGTGGCTACACCTTC	CSVGQGSGYTF
TRBV19	once	TRBJ1-1	TRBD1	TGTGCCAGTAGTAGGTCCGGGACAGGGAACACTGAAGCTTTCTTT	CASSRSGTGNTEAFF
TRBV11-2	NA	TRBJ2-1	TRBD2	TGTGCCAGCAGCTTAGGACTAGCGAAGGATGAGCAGTTCTTC	CASSLGLAKDEQFF
TRBV5-6	NA	TRBJ2-7	NA	TGTGCCAGCAGCCAGGGGGGCAGCTCCTACGAGCAGTACTTC	CASSQGGSSYEQYF
TRBV5-1	NA	TRBJ1-2	NA	TGCGCCAGCAGCCCTGAGCAGGGTATGAGCTATGGCTACACCTTC	CASSPEQGMSYGYTF
TRBV7-6	NA	TRBJ1-6	NA	TGTGCCAGCAGCTTAGTTCCGATAGGATTAGGAGATAATTCACCCCTCCACTTT	CASSLVPIGLGDNSPLHF
TRBV4-1	NA	TRBJ2-5	NA	TGCGCCAGCAGCCAGACTCGTGGGGAGACCCAGTACTTC	CASSQTRGETQYF
TRBV4-1	few	TRBJ1-2	TRBD1	TGCGCCAGCAGCCAAGGGGACAGGGTTTGGGGCTACACCTTC	CASSQGDRVWGYTF
TRBV18	few	TRBJ1-1	NA	TGTGCCAGCTCACCTACGAACCAGGGGAACACTGAAGCTTTCTTT	CASSPTNQGNTEAFF
TRBV27	NA	TRBJ2-7	TRBD2	TGTGCCAGCAGTACCTTAGCGGGAGGGCACTACGAGCAGTACTTC	CASSTLAGGHYEQYF
TRBV10-3	NA	TRBJ1-1	NA	TGTGCCATCAGTGAATTAGGGAGAGAAGCTTTCTTT	CAISELGREAFF
TRBV4-1	few	TRBJ1-6	NA	TGCGCCAGCAGCCAGTCGGTCGGGGGTTATAATTCACCCCTCCACTTT	CASSQSVGGYNSPLHF
TRBV7-9	NA	TRBJ2-3	NA	TGTGCCAGCAGCTTAGATAGTGGCGGGCTAATATACTCAGATACGCAGTATTTT	CASSLDSGGLIYSDTQYF
TRBV4-1	NA	TRBJ2-7	TRBD2	TGCGCCAGCAGCCAAGTCGTAGCGGGGGGCCACGAGCAGTACTTC	CASSQVVAGGHEQYF
TRBV19	NA	TRBJ1-1	TRBD1	TGTGCCAGTAGTATCGGGACAGAGAACACTGAAGCTTTCTTT	CASSIGTENTEAFF
TRBV4-1	NA	TRBJ2-1	TRBD2	TGCGCCAGCAGCCAACTAGCGGGCGTTGGCAATGAGCAGTTCTTC	CASSQLAGVGNEQFF
TRBV6-1	NA	TRBJ1-2	NA	TGTGCCAGCACCCCTTTAACTAACTATGGCTACACCTTC	CASTPLTNYGYTF
TRBV7-2	once	TRBJ2-1	TRBD2	TGTGCCAGCAGCCCCGGGACTAGCGGGGGGGCCAAGTGGAATGAGCAGTTCTTC	CASSPGTSGGAKWNEQFF
TRBV10-1	NA	TRBJ2-2	NA	TGCGCCAGCAGTGAGTTGGCTAGCGTAACCGGGGAGCTGTTTTTT	CASSELASVTGELFF
TRBV5-1	once	TRBJ2-2	TRBD2	TGCGCCAGCAGCCCTCCGGGACTAGGTGCCGGGGAGCTGTTTTTT	CASSPPGLGAGELFF